Listed below are T cell receptor beta chains from one sample, sequenced in a study of blood T cell repertoires in COVID-19. Assay used: immunoSEQ multiplex PCR; TCRdb lists only in-frame clones, some missing. The repertoire holds about 380,000 clones, with more than 75% as singletons. Material: PBMCs or T cells enriched from blood (not recorded which). All receptors come from a woman between 18 and 29 years old who had recovered from COVID-19. CDR3s include the opening cysteine and the closing phenylalanine or tryptophan. D genes are given only for firm matches. Where a row states a size, it is once, few, many or the class of an expanded clone; other rows omit it.

TRBJ2-5	once	-	TRBV3-1/TRBV3-2	CASSQDLPLEGLETQYF	TGTGCCAGCAGCCAAGACTTACCCTTGGAGGGGCTAGAGACCCAGTACTTC
TRBJ1-1	-	-	TRBV3-1/TRBV3-2	CASSQERVEGTEAFF	TGTGCCAGCAGCCAAGAGAGGGTAGAGGGCACTGAAGCTTTCTTT
TRBJ1-1	once	TRBD1	TRBV30	CAWMRQGGPEAFF	TGTGCCTGGATGAGACAGGGGGGGCCTGAAGCTTTCTTT
TRBJ2-2	-	-	TRBV27	CASTQMVTGELFF	TGTGCCAGCACCCAGATGGTGACCGGGGAGCTGTTTTTT
TRBJ1-5	once	TRBD1	TRBV9	CASSEQGGGNQPQHF	TGTGCCAGCAGCGAACAGGGGGGAGGCAATCAGCCCCAGCATTTT
TRBJ1-5	-	-	TRBV18	CASSQGGQPQHF	TGTGCCAGCTCACAGGGAGGTCAGCCCCAGCATTTT
TRBJ1-1	-	TRBD1	TRBV29-1	CSVEETGDGTEAFF	TGCAGCGTTGAGGAGACAGGGGACGGGACTGAAGCTTTCTTT
TRBJ1-2	-	-	TRBV30	CAWTLPDSSNYGYTF	TGTGCCTGGACCCTACCGGACAGTTCCAACTATGGCTACACCTTC
TRBJ2-1	-	TRBD1	TRBV5-4	CASSRQGYNEQFF	TGTGCCAGCAGCAGACAGGGCTACAATGAGCAGTTCTTC
TRBJ2-7	once	-	TRBV11-3	CASSLDGYEQYF	TGTGCCAGCAGCTTAGACGGCTACGAGCAGTACTTC
TRBJ1-1	once	-	TRBV6-4	CASRTEGASTEAFF	TGTGCCAGCAGAACGGAAGGGGCGAGTACTGAAGCTTTCTTT
TRBJ1-6	-	-	TRBV7-9	CASSGQGRTDSPLHF	TGTGCCAGCAGCGGGCAGGGACGGACAGATTCACCCCTCCACTTT
TRBJ1-2	few	-	TRBV30	CELGRLEPNYGYTF	TGTGAACTGGGGCGCCTTGAGCCAAACTATGGCTACACCTTC
TRBJ2-6	-	-	TRBV19	CASSMIRDGANVLTF	TGTGCCAGTAGTATGATCAGGGATGGGGCCAACGTCCTGACTTTC
TRBJ1-2	-	-	TRBV7-9	CASVSQGNYGYTF	TGTGCCAGCGTATCACAGGGAAACTATGGCTACACCTTC
TRBJ1-1	-	-	TRBV12-5	CASGFVPGQGKVNTEAFF	TGTGCTAGTGGTTTCGTTCCCGGCCAGGGGAAAGTGAACACTGAAGCTTTCTTT
TRBJ1-1	-	-	TRBV7-9	CASSIRDITEAFF	TGTGCCAGCAGCATTAGGGACATCACTGAAGCTTTCTTT
TRBJ1-2	-	-	TRBV19	CASSIYSGNYGYTF	TGTGCCAGTAGTATATATTCCGGTAACTATGGCTACACCTTC
TRBJ2-3	once	-	TRBV5-4	CASNDVTSTDTQYF	TGTGCCAGCAACGATGTAACTAGCACAGATACGCAGTATTTT
TRBJ1-5	-	-	TRBV3-1/TRBV3-2	CASSPDSYQPQHF	TGTGCCAGCAGCCCCGACTCCTATCAGCCCCAGCATTTT
TRBJ1-2	few	-	TRBV18	CASSSPRPGRKDGYTF	TGTGCCAGCTCTAGCCCCCGACCAGGGCGAAAGGATGGCTACACCTTC
TRBJ1-2	-	-	TRBV7-9	CASTLAELANYGYTF	TGTGCCAGCACTCTAGCCGAACTAGCTAACTATGGCTACACCTTC
TRBJ1-4	-	-	TRBV5-1	CASSLHRVGEKLFF	TGCGCCAGCAGCTTGCACAGGGTGGGTGAAAAACTGTTTTTT
TRBJ1-1	-	-	TRBV7-3	CASSSWTAMNTEAFF	TGTGCCAGCAGCTCCTGGACAGCCATGAACACTGAAGCTTTCTTT
TRBJ1-5	-	-	TRBV6-2/TRBV6-3	CASSYSAMHQPQHF	TGTGCCAGCAGTTACTCGGCAATGCATCAGCCCCAGCATTTT
TRBJ1-5	-	-	TRBV5-4	CASSQDRNQPQHF	TGTGCCAGCAGCCAGGACAGAAATCAGCCCCAGCATTTT
TRBJ2-2	-	TRBD1	TRBV27	CASSLRDRVAGELFF	TGTGCCAGCAGTCTACGGGACAGGGTAGCCGGGGAGCTGTTTTTT
TRBJ2-3	-	-	TRBV18	CASSLRHLGGTDTQYF	TGTGCCAGCTCACTGCGGCATCTAGGGGGCACAGATACGCAGTATTTT
TRBJ2-2	-	TRBD1	TRBV12-5	CASVPGQGLFSGELFF	TGTGCTAGTGTCCCGGGACAGGGATTATTTTCCGGGGAGCTGTTTTTT
TRBJ1-1	-	TRBD1	TRBV10-1	CASSTPEGQGRTEAFF	TGCGCCAGCAGTACCCCTGAGGGACAGGGGAGAACTGAAGCTTTCTTT
TRBJ2-1	-	TRBD2	TRBV19	CASSRKLAGLYNEQFF	TGTGCCAGTAGCCGCAAACTAGCGGGGTTATACAATGAGCAGTTCTTC
TRBJ1-1	-	TRBD1	TRBV19	CASSPATGQELRGDGAFF	TGTGCCAGTAGTCCCGCCACGGGACAGGAATTAAGGGGGGATGGAGCTTTCTTT
TRBJ2-5	-	-	TRBV9	CASSVGGGRETQYF	TGTGCCAGCAGCGTAGGGGGCGGAAGAGAGACCCAGTACTTC
TRBJ2-3	-	TRBD2	TRBV19	CASSIPSGVIDTQYF	TGTGCCAGTAGTATCCCTAGCGGGGTCATAGATACGCAGTATTTT
TRBJ1-4	-	-	TRBV29-1	CSVANDEKLFF	TGCAGCGTGGCCAACGATGAAAAACTGTTTTTT
TRBJ1-1	once	-	TRBV5-5	CASSRTGNTEAFF	TGTGCCAGCAGTCGAACAGGGAACACTGAAGCTTTCTTT
TRBJ2-7	-	TRBD1	TRBV7-3	CASSPGQGKAEQYF	TGTGCCAGCAGCCCGGGACAGGGGAAGGCCGAGCAGTACTTC
TRBJ1-2	-	-	TRBV18	CASSPQGGDYGYTF	TGTGCCAGCTCACCACAGGGAGGTGACTATGGCTACACCTTC
TRBJ2-7	-	TRBD2	TRBV27	CASSLSGGVYEQYF	TGTGCCAGCAGTTTAAGCGGGGGGGTCTACGAGCAGTACTTC
TRBJ1-5	-	TRBD1	TRBV19	CASSIDRAPQHF	TGTGCCAGTAGTATCGACAGGGCGCCCCAGCATTTT
TRBJ1-4	-	-	TRBV4-2	CASSQTASAPPKLFF	TGTGCCAGCAGCCAAACTGCCAGCGCCCCCCCAAAACTGTTTTTT
TRBJ2-7	-	-	TRBV6-5	CASSPAGGSYEQYF	TGTGCCAGCAGTCCCGCAGGGGGGAGCTACGAGCAGTACTTC